One sample yielded the 13 T cell receptor beta chains listed below, sequenced in a study of blood T cell repertoires in COVID-19. Profiling relied on immunoSEQ multiplex PCR, and the TCRdb table lists in-frame clones only, not all of them. Here the sample spans a few hundred thousand clones, roughly 90% being singletons. Sequencing was carried out using peripheral blood. These receptors all come from a woman in her 30s with COVID-19, enrolled during active disease.

The genes are TRBV7-9 and TRBJ1-2, with TRBD1 identical over 11 bases. V shed 5 bases, J shed 4 bases, and the junction held 6 bases outside the gene matches. The germline V gene encodes CDR1 SEHNR and CDR2 FQNEAQ (reference sequence). This CDR3 has 15 residues. Here the CDR3 DNA reads TGTGCCAGCAGCGGGGGACAGGGGGTTCTCTATGGCTACACCTTC. It translates to CASSGGQGVLYGYTF.

The gene calls are TRBV28 and TRBJ2-3; D perhaps matches TRBD2 (5 bases). The V and J ends lost 5 bases and 5 bases respectively, with 5 bases between them. CDR1 MDHEN and CDR2 SYDVKM come from the germline V gene. CDR3 length: 11 residues. The CDR3 loop reads CASSREDTQYF. In DNA form, the CDR3 reads TGTGCCAGCAGTCGGGAAGATACGCAGTATTTT.

This clone was recorded many times. The chain joins TRBV29-1 to TRBJ1-2; D might be TRBD1 (6 bases). CDR3 length equals 12 residues. V was clipped by 7 bases and J by 2 bases, with 11 bases between them. CDR1 is SQVTM, CDR2 ANQGSEA, per germline. CDR3 region: CSAQDRNYGYTF. The CDR3 DNA follows: TGCAGCGCCCAGGACAGAAACTATGGCTACACCTTC. Full variable domain (rest looked up from reference TRBV29-1 and TRBJ1-2): SAVISQKPSRDICQRGTSLTIQCQVDSQVTMMFWYRQQPGQSLTLIATANQGSEATYESGFVIDKFPISRPNLTFSTLTVSNMSPEDSSIYLCSAQDRNYGYTFGSGTRLTVV.

V and J are TRBV6-2 or TRBV6-3 and TRBJ2-7; tentatively, D is TRBD1 (6 bases). CDR1 is MNHEY, CDR2 SVGEGT, per germline. The CDR3 spans 14 residues. Trimming shortened V by 2 bases and J by 0 bases, and 8 bases separated the two germline ends. CDR3 nucleotides: TGTGCCAGCAGTTACACGGACAGCTCCTACGAGCAGTACGTC. Its translation is CASSYTDSSYEQYV.

The chain joins TRBV10-3 to TRBJ1-1; D is possibly TRBD1 (5 bases). The germline V gene encodes CDR1 ENHRY and CDR2 SYGVKD. Trimming removed 5 bases from V and 2 bases from J, with 12 bases in between. CDR3 length: 14 amino acids. CDR3 region: CAISQGALNTEAFF. CDR3 bases: TGTGCCATCAGTCAAGGGGCCCTCAACACTGAAGCTTTCTTT.

As regards this clone: The junction departs from the called germline gene at one end, perhaps through a read error. The chain recombines TRBV10-2 with TRBJ2-3, with D possibly TRBD1 on 6 matching bases. Germline CDR1 WSHSY, CDR2 SAAADI. There are 13 residues in the CDR3. The CDR3 DNA is TGCGCCAGCAGTGAGCTGCCGACAGGTACGCAGTATTTT. This encodes CASSELPTGTQYF.

This rearrangement joins TRBV14 to TRBJ1-2, with D uncertain. Trimming removed 1 base from V and 8 bases from J, with 11 bases in between. Looked up from germline, CDR1 is SGHDN and CDR2 is FVKESK. CDR3 length: 13 amino acids. CDR3: CASSQGGKRGYTF. CDR3 nucleotides: TGTGCCAGCAGCCAAGGAGGGAAGCGCGGCTACACCTTC.

In nucleotides, the CDR3 is TGTGCCAGCAGCCGAGCGGGGGATTCCTACGAGCAGTACTTC. Translated: CASSRAGDSYEQYF. The rearrangement links TRBV11-2 to TRBJ2-7; TRBD2 aligns across 8 bases. Germline V CDR1 and CDR2: SGHAT, FQNNGV. There are 14 residues in the CDR3. Unmatched junction bases numbered 4, after V lost 5 bases and J lost 1 base.

This clone was seen a handful of times. The chain is built from TRBV15 and TRBJ2-2; D perhaps matches TRBD2 (5 bases). Germline CDR1 is LNHNV and CDR2 is YYDKDF (reference sequence). This CDR3 spans 13 amino acids. V lost 0 bases to trimming and J lost 7 bases, with 6 bases between them. The CDR3 reads CATSRDSGGELFF. Written as DNA, the CDR3 is TGTGCCACCAGCAGAGACAGCGGCGGGGAGCTGTTTTTT. Together with reference TRBV15 and TRBJ2-2, the CDR3 gives the full variable domain: DAMVIQNPRYQVTQFGKPVTLSCSQTLNHNVMYWYQQKSSQAPKLLFHYYDKDFNNEADTPDNFQSRRPNTSFCFLDIRSPGLGDTAMYLCATSRDSGGELFFGEGSRLTVL.

The rearrangement uses TRBV25-1 and TRBJ1-4; D perhaps matches TRBD1 (5 bases). Trimming took off 6 bases at V and 5 bases at J, with 10 bases between the two ends. Per germline, CDR1 MGHDK and CDR2 SYGVNS. There are 13 residues in the CDR3. The CDR3 is CASRRQPNEKLFF. The CDR3 DNA reads as TGTGCCAGCAGGCGACAGCCAAATGAAAAACTGTTTTTT.

In this sample, this clone turned up once. The CDR3 region has the DNA TGTGCCAGCAGCTTGGGGACAGGGCCGCAAAACATTCAGTACTTC. The encoded protein is CASSLGTGPQNIQYF. The rearrangement joins TRBV5-8 to TRBJ2-4, with TRBD1 matching 8 bases. V trimming: 0 bases; J trimming: 5 bases; junction bases outside the gene matches: 4. CDR1 and CDR2 (germline): SGHTS, YDEGEE. The length of the CDR3 is 15 residues.

This sequence joins TRBV5-4 and TRBJ2-1; the match to TRBD1 covers 10 bases. The ends lost 8 bases at V and 8 bases at J; junction bases unmatched: 10. The CDR3 has 14 amino acids. CDR1 is SGHNT and CDR2 is YYREEE in the germline V gene (reference sequence). The DNA for the CDR3 is TGTGCCAGTTCGACAGGGGGCGACTTATATGAGCAGTTCTTC. Encoded protein: CASSTGGDLYEQFF.

The rearrangement links TRBV28 to TRBJ1-3; D remains ambiguous. The CDR3 spans 14 residues. CDR1 is MDHEN and CDR2 is SYDVKM in the germline V gene. The germline V and J ends were trimmed by 6 bases and 1 base, with 10 bases remaining between them. The CDR3 sequence: CASRTGGSGNTIYF. In DNA form, the CDR3 reads TGTGCCAGCAGAACGGGTGGGTCTGGAAACACCATATATTTT.